This T cell receptor (beta chain) comes out of a study of preoperative IRX-2 immunotherapy in early breast cancer (dated by TCRdb to about 2019). Library creation used the immunoSEQ multiplex PCR assay. TCRdb obtained this table from immuneACCESS and retained in-frame rearrangements with V and J assigned. These tables miss some clones; where compared with another copy, unresolved V genes account for less than half of the shortfall, and the remainder is unexplained. The sample has over 20,000 clones on record, 70% to 90% of them singletons. Together, the top ten hold over 1% of the sample. For this chain, trimming is 5 bases at the V end and 5 bases at the J end, and the number of junction bases without a gene match is 6. Sequences LNHDA (CDR1) and SQIVND (CDR2) are obtained from the germline V gene (reference sequence). The CDR3 contains 15 residues, cysteine and phenylalanine counted. Here the CDR3 DNA is all that survives: 45 bases in frame from base 1.

Concerning this clone itself: Its antigen is unknown. It has no much larger one-base neighbor in the sample; base qualities were not kept.

The treatment or condition label for this specimen denotes: preoperative locoregional IRX-2 cytokine immunotherapy. The samples were obtained from a phase Ib study that tested preoperative, locoregional IRX-2 cytokine immunotherapy designed to prime immune responses. Donors were patients with early-stage breast cancer who received IRX-2 before surgery. This clonotype originated in a human donor with breast cancer. The specimen comprised lymph node tissue, sampled after IRX-2 immunotherapy. In this chain, TRBV19 is recombined with TRBJ1-5; 10 central bases correspond to TRBD1. For the CDR3, the sequence is CASSPETGGDQPQHF. The nucleotide sequence reads TGTGCCAGTAGTCCCGAGACAGGGGGCGATCAGCCCCAGCATTTT. The reference TRBV19 and TRBJ1-5 proteins fill in what lies around the CDR3, so the full variable domain reads DGGITQSPKYLFRKEGQNVTLSCEQNLNHDAMYWYRQDPGQGLRLIYYSQIVNDFQKGDIAEGYSVSREKKESFPLTVTSAQKNPTAFYLCASSPETGGDQPQHFGDGTRLSIL.